This TCR beta chain was identified during a study of blood T cell repertoires in COVID-19. Whole-study context: Acute and convalescent COVID-19 specimens originated in the United States, Italy and Spain. The analysed material was cDNA or gDNA that came from T cells, B-cell-depleted T cells, or PBMCs.

Patients from Seattle were sampled longitudinally, starting during active infection. Germline CDR1 reads SEHNR; CDR2 reads FQNEAQ (reference sequence). The CDR3 totals 16 residues. The ends lost 7 bases at V and 2 bases at J; junction bases unmatched: 11. Original processing methods: Nucleated cell number was recorded as an estimate derived from reference gene primer amplification. Assay used: immunoSEQ multiplex PCR; TCRdb lists only in-frame clones, some missing. For V, J and clone size, that table is used; D and trimming come from the DNA. The sample records 60,000 to 75,000 clones, over 75% being singletons.

This TCR was recovered from a man aged 40-49 years with COVID-19, enrolled during active disease. Sequenced sample: peripheral blood. This sequence joins TRBV7-9 and TRBJ2-7; 10 positions agree with TRBD2. For the CDR3, the DNA is TGTGCCAGCACCCAAGTCCTAGCGGGGGCCACCTACGAGCAGTACTTC. The encoded protein is CASTQVLAGATYEQYF.